This TCR beta chain was sequenced during a study of blood T cell repertoires in COVID-19. Turning to the study itself: PBMCs, B-cell-depleted T cells, or T cells were the source of the cDNA or gDNA that made up the material.

In terms of age and location, participants ranged from about 18 to 90 years and lived in around 22 US areas. Membership in each cohort depended on participant-reported clinical history. Per the original data handling: Reference gene primers were amplified, and this amplification served to estimate nucleated cell counts. The method was immunoSEQ multiplex PCR; TCRdb's version includes in-frame clones alone and lacks a portion of them. V and J calls plus clone size are reproduced from that table; the DNA served to infer D and trimming. The sample shows hundreds of thousands of clones, about 90% of them seen only once. This CDR3 spans 16 amino acids. With 4 bases removed from V and 0 bases from J, the gap between germline ends came to 16 bases. Germline V gene sequence: CDR1 ENHRY, CDR2 SYGVKD.

The sequencing input was PBMCs or T cells enriched from blood (not recorded which). The chain couples TRBV10-3 to TRBJ2-7; D is possibly TRBD2 (6 bases). This receptor was identified in a woman in her late teens or twenties with acute COVID-19. CDR3 sequence: CAISGGDSTLSYEQYF. Here the CDR3 DNA reads TGTGCCATCAGTGGAGGGGACTCGACGCTCTCCTACGAGCAGTACTTC.